Below, one TCR beta chain is given with its context. Its antigen is unknown. No quality values exist for individual bases; no much larger clone is one base distant. There are 13 amino acids in the CDR3, from cysteine to phenylalanine inclusive. Left in the record is the CDR3 DNA by itself, 39 bases read in frame from the first base. V lost 6 bases and J lost 5 bases; the stretch between them is 14 bases long. In the germline V gene (reference sequence), CDR1 corresponds to SEHNR and CDR2 to FQNEAQ. The data are from a study of blood T cells in healthy people across ages (dated by TCRdb to the mid-2010s). Background for the entire study: In model experiments, template switching captured about one uniquely barcoded TCR beta cDNA molecule for every two T cells. To avoid experimental bias, donors of different ages were spread randomly across the sequencing lanes. The donors were split into four age groups: young (average 16 years), middle-aged (nearly 40), aged (roughly 60) and long-lived (82). Using deep sequencing normalized with unique cDNA molecular identifiers, the study measured how TCR beta repertoire diversity changes with age. Using the same blood draw, the study looked at two additional independent replicas of 1 million unique cDNA reads for two donors, one aged 18 to 30 and the other aged 80 or older. Study-wide findings and limitations: The percentage of naive T cells measured by flow cytometry correlated strongly with observed TCR beta diversity. The CMV infection status of donors was not known, potentially confounding age-related changes in expanded clonotypes. Estimates of total diversity from one million sequenced T cells were regarded as lower bounds and underestimates. As age increased, observed TCR beta diversity per million T cells dropped in a roughly linear way, and a significant reduction was already evident by age around 41. Compared with the aged group, the long-lived group had more naive CD4+ T cells, fewer expanded clones and increased TCR diversity, a pattern suggesting age selection. Conclusive comparison of naive and antigen-experienced compartments was prevented by the profiling of bulk unsorted PBMCs.

The 39 donors, aged roughly 6 to 95 years, were systemically healthy Caucasian individuals from Russia. Each donor gave about 10 milliliters of peripheral blood, drawn into EDTA-treated Vacutainer tubes. Ficoll-Paque density-gradient centrifugation was used to isolate PBMCs, with at least 6 million obtained per sample. Trizol reagent was used to extract total RNA from PBMCs, with at least 6 micrograms per sample. The percentages of naive CD45RAhigh/CD27high T cells were determined by flow cytometry on a PBMC aliquot from every donor. Library method: 5' RACE. TCRdb records Illumina HiSeq 2500 as the sequencer. The second PCR ran for about 7 to 11 cycles and used a J-beta primer mix along with a sample-barcoded 5' primer. Each TCR beta cDNA molecule received a unique molecular identifier from a template-switch 5' adaptor carrying 12 random nucleotides. Each sample yielded at least 3 million CDR3-containing paired-end reads. All of the RNA was converted into first-strand cDNA using the Mint cDNA synthesis kit, with a TRBC-specific oligonucleotide serving as the primer. Following uracil-DNA glycosylase treatment, all cDNA underwent a first 18-cycle PCR with the universal primers M1SS and BC2_uni_R. The original methods were these. Each sample was normalized by randomly selecting 1 million high-quality reads, each carrying a distinct molecular identifier. Reads with shared molecular identifiers were discarded instead of being binned into consensus sequences. MiTCR, set to a Q25 quality threshold and the strictest error-elimination algorithm, was used for CDR3 identification, clonotype clustering and error correction. A nonparametric unseen species model with Euler transformation was used to estimate lower-bound total TCR beta diversity. TCRdb itself trimmed the public reads at Q25 with fastp, ran MiXCR and retained productive beta chains. Records with the same CDR3 protein are collapsed into one entry carrying the most frequent genes and DNA. The V and J calls shown here were made by TCRdb, not taken from the authors' results. Recorded for this sample are approximately 400,000 distinct CDR3 sequences; approximately 47% of them occurred a single time. Around 53% of the sample is taken by the ten largest.

This receptor was identified in a man aged 60-69 years in good health. The rearranged chain carries TRBV7-9 and TRBJ2-7; TRBD1 might be the D gene, on 6 matching bases. The sample consisted of blood. The DNA reads TGTGCCAGCAGTGAGAACAGGGTCAACGAGCAGTACTTC. This translates into CASSENRVNEQYF. The CDR3 plus the reference TRBV7-9 and TRBJ2-7 genes for the other parts give the full variable domain: DTGVSQNPRHKITKRGQNVTFRCDPISEHNRLYWYRQTLGQGPEFLTYFQNEAQLEKSRLLSDRFSAERPKGSFSTLEIQRTEQGDSAMYLCASSENRVNEQYFGPGTRLTVT.